Listed below are T cell receptor beta chains from one sample, sequenced in a study of shared clonotypes between healthy human individuals. Clones were read by immunoSEQ multiplex PCR, and TCRdb kept only the in-frame ones, dropping some. The sample holds about 2,200,000 clones; 93% are singletons and the top ten take around 1.7%. The sample comprised naive CD8+ T cells from PBMCs. These receptors all come from a man between 18 and 29 years old in good health. Some clones in this sample may be carry-over from other donors' samples. CDR3s include the opening cysteine and the closing phenylalanine or tryptophan. The D gene is left open where the match is weak. Not all rows give a size; the values are once, few, many and, for expanded clones, a class.

clone_size d_call j_call v_call cdr3_aa cdr3_nt
NA NA TRBJ2-7 TRBV9 CASSVATIAAPSEQYF TGTGCCAGCAGCGTAGCTACCATCGCGGCCCCAAGTGAGCAGTACTTC
NA TRBD2 TRBJ2-2 TRBV7-9 CASSSTRGGTIKNTGELFF TGTGCCAGCAGCTCCACCCGCGGGGGTACAATCAAGAACACCGGGGAGCTGTTTTTT
NA TRBD2 TRBJ2-5 TRBV28 CASSFLAGPLYQETQYF TGTGCCAGCAGTTTTCTAGCGGGACCGTTGTACCAAGAGACCCAGTACTTC
once TRBD1 TRBJ2-3 TRBV5-6 CASNLFGTGMDTDTQYF TGTGCCAGCAACCTATTCGGGACAGGGATGGACACAGATACGCAGTATTTT
NA NA TRBJ1-4 TRBV9 CASSVGDIGSSNEKLFF TGTGCCAGCAGCGTAGGGGATATCGGGTCCTCCAATGAAAAACTGTTTTTT
once NA TRBJ2-2 TRBV18 CASSPPDGNTGELFF TGTGCCAGCTCACCTCCGGACGGGAACACCGGGGAGCTGTTTTTT
NA NA TRBJ2-1 TRBV18 CASSPPTPGSLTYNEQFF TGTGCCAGCTCACCACCGACCCCCGGCAGCCTGACTTACAATGAGCAGTTCTTC
NA NA TRBJ2-1 TRBV29-1 CSSEVSRNLYNEQFF TGCAGTTCTGAGGTGTCCCGCAACCTCTACAATGAGCAGTTCTTC
NA TRBD2 TRBJ2-7 TRBV4-1 CASSQITGLAGGREQYF TGCGCCAGCAGCCAAATTACAGGACTAGCGGGAGGTCGCGAGCAGTACTTC
NA TRBD2 TRBJ2-1 TRBV4-2 CASSQGGLAGYNEQFF TGTGCCAGCAGCCAAGGTGGACTAGCGGGCTACAATGAGCAGTTCTTC
NA NA TRBJ2-7 TRBV2 CASSEVVSYEQYF TGTGCCAGCAGTGAGGTAGTCAGCTACGAGCAGTACTTC
NA TRBD1 TRBJ2-3 TRBV4-2 CASTPRGLGSLPQDTQYF TGTGCCAGCACCCCAAGGGGGCTTGGGTCACTCCCCCAGGATACGCAGTATTTT
NA TRBD2 TRBJ2-2 TRBV11-3 CASSGREDTGELFF TGTGCCAGCAGCGGGCGGGAGGACACCGGGGAGCTGTTTTTT
NA TRBD2 TRBJ2-3 TRBV27 CASSSGTSGTDTQYF TGTGCCAGCAGTTCCGGGACTAGCGGGACAGATACGCAGTATTTT
NA NA TRBJ2-5 TRBV6-5 CASSYSSVGGETQYF TGTGCCAGCAGTTACTCGAGCGTGGGGGGAGAGACCCAGTACTTC
NA NA TRBJ1-6 TRBV30 CAWSVFPAGSPLHF TGTGCCTGGAGTGTATTCCCCGCCGGTTCACCCCTCCACTTT
NA NA TRBJ2-1 TRBV4-2 CASSQDLGGLRGDEQFF TGTGCCAGCAGCCAAGATCTTGGCGGACTAAGGGGCGATGAGCAGTTCTTC
few NA TRBJ1-1 TRBV30 CAWERGDTEAFF TGTGCCTGGGAGCGAGGGGACACTGAAGCTTTCTTT
NA TRBD2 TRBJ2-7 TRBV27 CASSLRTSGSKYEQYF TGTGCCAGCAGTTTACGGACTAGCGGGAGCAAGTACGAGCAGTACTTC
NA NA TRBJ2-3 TRBV4-3 CASSQGRVGTDTQYF TGCGCCAGCAGCCAAGGCCGTGTCGGCACAGATACGCAGTATTTT
NA NA TRBJ2-2 TRBV9 CASSVGTTGTGELFF TGTGCCAGCAGCGTCGGGACGACAGGCACCGGGGAGCTGTTTTTT
NA TRBD2 TRBJ2-1 TRBV7-8 CASSPGLAGAPRSSYNEQFF TGTGCCAGCAGCCCCGGACTAGCGGGAGCCCCGAGGTCCTCCTACAATGAGCAGTTCTTC
NA NA TRBJ2-2 TRBV30 CAWSEPGGDKLNTGELFF TGTGCCTGGAGCGAACCTGGGGGGGACAAACTGAACACCGGGGAGCTGTTTTTT
NA TRBD1 TRBJ2-7 TRBV9 CASSVTGGGTYEQYF TGTGCCAGCAGCGTAACAGGGGGAGGCACCTACGAGCAGTACTTC
NA NA TRBJ2-7 TRBV2 CASRGRGGSSYEQYF TGTGCCAGCAGGGGGAGAGGGGGAAGCTCCTACGAGCAGTACTTC
NA NA TRBJ2-3 TRBV19 CASNPGQSSTDTQYF TGTGCCAGTAACCCGGGCCAATCTAGCACAGATACGCAGTATTTT
once NA TRBJ1-1 TRBV5-1 CASSATGTAVLTEAFF TGCGCCAGCAGCGCAACCGGGACTGCGGTGCTCACTGAAGCTTTCTTT
NA NA TRBJ1-4 TRBV9 CASSPQGGPSREKLFF TGTGCCAGCAGCCCTCAGGGCGGGCCCTCTCGTGAAAAACTGTTTTTT
few NA TRBJ2-2 TRBV27 CASTPGTHTGELFF TGTGCCAGCACCCCCGGGACTCATACCGGGGAGCTGTTTTTT
NA NA TRBJ2-7 TRBV27 CASSPSPGYEQYF TGTGCCAGCAGCCCTAGCCCGGGCTACGAGCAGTACTTC
NA NA TRBJ2-5 TRBV6-1 CASSDPRGRSWETQYF TGTGCCAGCAGTGACCCAAGGGGGAGGTCCTGGGAGACCCAGTACTTC
NA TRBD2 TRBJ2-1 TRBV4-1 CASSQDRLAGGHSYNEQFF TGCGCCAGCAGCCAAGATAGGCTAGCGGGAGGTCACTCCTACAATGAGCAGTTCTTC
NA NA TRBJ1-1 TRBV13 CASSKGTRSNTEAFF TGTGCCAGCAGCAAGGGAACAAGAAGTAACACTGAAGCTTTCTTT
NA NA TRBJ2-2 TRBV7-3 CASSLLGGELFF TGTGCCAGCAGCTTACTAGGGGGGGAGCTGTTTTTT
NA NA TRBJ1-2 TRBV6-5 CASSYSMTPDGYTF TGTGCCAGCAGTTACTCCATGACGCCAGATGGCTACACCTTC
once TRBD1 TRBJ2-7 TRBV4-1 CASSQTTGGLSYEQYF TGCGCCAGCAGCCAAACGACAGGGGGCCTCTCCTACGAGCAGTACTTC
NA TRBD1 TRBJ1-1 TRBV4-2 CASSQDWDRLEGEAFF TGTGCCAGCAGCCAAGATTGGGACAGGCTGGAAGGGGAAGCTTTCTTT
NA NA TRBJ1-1 TRBV27 CASSPRVQSLFGAFF TGTGCCAGCAGTCCTAGGGTCCAGTCGTTATTCGGAGCTTTCTTT
NA NA TRBJ2-7 TRBV10-3 CAISDYPLETGTYEQYF TGTGCCATCAGTGATTATCCGCTCGAGACAGGAACCTACGAGCAGTACTTC
NA NA TRBJ1-1 TRBV11-2 CASSPYKGSATEAFF TGTGCCAGCAGCCCATACAAGGGCAGCGCAACTGAAGCTTTCTTT
NA TRBD2 TRBJ2-7 TRBV30 CAGAAASGSSYEQYF TGTGCCGGGGCCGCGGCGAGCGGGAGCTCCTACGAGCAGTACTTC
NA NA TRBJ1-1 TRBV27 CASSLGQPNTEAFF TGTGCCAGCAGTTTAGGGCAGCCGAACACTGAAGCTTTCTTT
NA NA TRBJ2-2 TRBV6-6 CALRQRPGELFF TGTGCCTTACGACAGAGGCCCGGGGAGCTGTTTTTT
NA TRBD2 TRBJ2-7 TRBV19 CASSIVLAGGEQYF TGTGCCAGTAGTATTGTACTAGCGGGAGGGGAGCAGTACTTC
NA NA TRBJ2-2 TRBV7-9 CASSSLAGRGGTGELFF TGTGCCAGCAGCAGCCTGGCCGGACGGGGTGGCACCGGGGAGCTGTTTTTT
NA TRBD1 TRBJ2-5 TRBV11-2 CASSSDRVDETQYF TGTGCCAGCAGCTCGGACAGGGTCGACGAGACCCAGTACTTC
NA NA TRBJ2-1 TRBV28 CASSLGLRDEQFF TGTGCCAGCAGTTTAGGCCTCCGAGATGAGCAGTTCTTC
NA TRBD2 TRBJ2-3 TRBV7-9 CASSLGEGRGQYF TGTGCCAGCAGCCTCGGGGAGGGGAGGGGGCAGTATTTT
few NA TRBJ2-1 TRBV5-5 CASLSPLVVHEQFF TGTGCCAGCTTATCTCCCTTAGTTGTCCATGAGCAGTTCTTC
NA TRBD2 TRBJ2-1 TRBV6-5 CASSRLAESYNEQFF TGTGCCAGCAGCAGACTAGCGGAAAGCTACAATGAGCAGTTCTTC
NA NA TRBJ2-7 TRBV6-6 CASSYEGLPYEQYF TGTGCCAGCAGTTACGAGGGTCTACCCTACGAGCAGTACTTC
NA NA TRBJ2-1 TRBV6-5 CASSYLALRDEQFF TGTGCCAGCAGTTACCTAGCGCTTCGCGATGAGCAGTTCTTC
NA TRBD2 TRBJ2-3 TRBV4-1 CASSRRGGTSVNTDTQYF TGCGCCAGCAGCCGCCGAGGGGGGACTAGCGTAAACACAGATACGCAGTATTTT